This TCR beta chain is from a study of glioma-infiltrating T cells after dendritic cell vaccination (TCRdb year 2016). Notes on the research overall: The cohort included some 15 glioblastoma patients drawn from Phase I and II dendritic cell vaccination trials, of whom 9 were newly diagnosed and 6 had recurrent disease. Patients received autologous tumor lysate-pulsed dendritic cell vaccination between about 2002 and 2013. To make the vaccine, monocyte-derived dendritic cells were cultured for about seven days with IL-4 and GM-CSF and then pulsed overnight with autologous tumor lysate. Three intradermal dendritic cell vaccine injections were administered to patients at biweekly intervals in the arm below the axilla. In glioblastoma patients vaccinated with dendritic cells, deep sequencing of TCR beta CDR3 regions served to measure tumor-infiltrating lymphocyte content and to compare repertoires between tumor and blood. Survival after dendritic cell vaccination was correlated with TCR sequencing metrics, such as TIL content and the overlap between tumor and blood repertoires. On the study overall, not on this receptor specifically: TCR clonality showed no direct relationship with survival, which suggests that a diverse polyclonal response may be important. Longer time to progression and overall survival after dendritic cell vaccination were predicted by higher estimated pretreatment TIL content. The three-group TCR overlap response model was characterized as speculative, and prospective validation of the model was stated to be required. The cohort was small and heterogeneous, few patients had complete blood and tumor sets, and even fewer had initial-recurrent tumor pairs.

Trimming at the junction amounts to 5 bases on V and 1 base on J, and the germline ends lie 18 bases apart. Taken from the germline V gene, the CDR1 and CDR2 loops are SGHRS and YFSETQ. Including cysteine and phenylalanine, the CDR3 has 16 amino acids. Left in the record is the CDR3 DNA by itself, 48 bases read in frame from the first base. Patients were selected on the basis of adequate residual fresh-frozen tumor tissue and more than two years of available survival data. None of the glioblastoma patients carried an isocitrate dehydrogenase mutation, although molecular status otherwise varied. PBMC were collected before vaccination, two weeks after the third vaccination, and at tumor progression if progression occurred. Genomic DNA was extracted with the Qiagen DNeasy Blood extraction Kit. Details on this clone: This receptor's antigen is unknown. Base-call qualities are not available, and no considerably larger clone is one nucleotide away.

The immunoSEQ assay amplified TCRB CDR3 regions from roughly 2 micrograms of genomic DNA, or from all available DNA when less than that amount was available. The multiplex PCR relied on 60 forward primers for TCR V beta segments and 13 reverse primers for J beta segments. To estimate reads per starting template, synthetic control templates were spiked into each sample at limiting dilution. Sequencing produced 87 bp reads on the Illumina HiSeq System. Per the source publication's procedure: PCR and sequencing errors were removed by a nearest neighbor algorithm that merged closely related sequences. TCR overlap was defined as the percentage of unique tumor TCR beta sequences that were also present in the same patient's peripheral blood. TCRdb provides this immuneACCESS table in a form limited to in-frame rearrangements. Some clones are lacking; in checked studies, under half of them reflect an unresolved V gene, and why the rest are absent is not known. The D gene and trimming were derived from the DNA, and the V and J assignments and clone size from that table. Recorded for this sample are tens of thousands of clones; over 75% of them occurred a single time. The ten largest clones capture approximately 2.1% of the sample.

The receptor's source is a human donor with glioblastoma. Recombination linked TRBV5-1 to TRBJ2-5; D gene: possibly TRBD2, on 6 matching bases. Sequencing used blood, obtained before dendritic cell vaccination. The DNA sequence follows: TGCGCCAGCAGTCTAGGGACTTCCTCCTCCCAAGAGACCCAGTACTTC. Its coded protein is CASSLGTSSSQETQYF.